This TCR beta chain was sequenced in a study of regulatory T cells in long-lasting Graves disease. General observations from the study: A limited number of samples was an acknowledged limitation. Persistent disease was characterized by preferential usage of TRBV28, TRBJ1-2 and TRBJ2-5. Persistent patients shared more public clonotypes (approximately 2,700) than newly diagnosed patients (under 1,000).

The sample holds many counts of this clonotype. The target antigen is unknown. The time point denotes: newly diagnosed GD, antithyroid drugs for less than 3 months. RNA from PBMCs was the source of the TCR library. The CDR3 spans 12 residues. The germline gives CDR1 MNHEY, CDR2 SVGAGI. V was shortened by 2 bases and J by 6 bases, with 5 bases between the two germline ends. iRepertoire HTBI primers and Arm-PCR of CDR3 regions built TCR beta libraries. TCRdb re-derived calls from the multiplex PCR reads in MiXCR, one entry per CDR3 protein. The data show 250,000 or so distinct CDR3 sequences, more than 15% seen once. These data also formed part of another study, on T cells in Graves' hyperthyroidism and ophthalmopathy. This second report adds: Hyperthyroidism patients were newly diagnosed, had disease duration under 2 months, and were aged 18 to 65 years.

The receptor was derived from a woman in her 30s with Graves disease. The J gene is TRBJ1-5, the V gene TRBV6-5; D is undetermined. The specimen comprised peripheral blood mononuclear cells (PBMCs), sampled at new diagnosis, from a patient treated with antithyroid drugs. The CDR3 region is CASSYLAQPQHF. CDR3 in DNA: TGTGCCAGCAGTTACCTTGCTCAGCCCCAGCATTTT.